The T cell receptor (beta chain) described here comes from a study of blood T cell repertoires in COVID-19. Between the trimmed V and J ends, which lost 6 bases and 8 bases, there was a span of 14 bases. This CDR3 has 13 amino acids. CDR1 and CDR2 from the germline V gene are LNHDA and SQIVND (reference sequence). Only in-frame clones appear in the TCRdb table, and some are missing; sequencing was by immunoSEQ multiplex PCR. This table has about 81,000 clones, about four fifths appearing once. The chain links TRBV19 to TRBJ2-1; D possibly corresponds to TRBD1 (6 bases). Sequencing was carried out using peripheral blood. This sequence was found in a man in his sixties with acute or convalescent COVID-19. The CDR3 is CASSPSGADEQFF. CDR3 coding DNA: TGTGCCAGTAGCCCCTCAGGGGCCGATGAGCAGTTCTTC.